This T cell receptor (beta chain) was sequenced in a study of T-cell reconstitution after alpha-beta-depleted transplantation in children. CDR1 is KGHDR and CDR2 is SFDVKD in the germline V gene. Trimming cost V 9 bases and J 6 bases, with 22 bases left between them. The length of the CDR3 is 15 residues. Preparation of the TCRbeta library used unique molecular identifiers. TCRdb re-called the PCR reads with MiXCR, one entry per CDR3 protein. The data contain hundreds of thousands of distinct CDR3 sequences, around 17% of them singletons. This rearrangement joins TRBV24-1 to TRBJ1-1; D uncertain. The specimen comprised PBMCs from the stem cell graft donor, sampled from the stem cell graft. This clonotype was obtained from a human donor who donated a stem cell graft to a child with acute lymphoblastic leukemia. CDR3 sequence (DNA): TGTGCCACCCGGGCGGGCCAATCCCCGGGTGCTGAAGCTTTCTTT. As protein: CATRAGQSPGAEAFF.